This record concerns one T cell receptor beta chain sequence. The data were obtained in a study of Tregs in tolerant kidney transplant recipients. Using immunoSEQ multiplex PCR, the repertoire was profiled, and TCRdb retains in-frame clones only, with some absent. The table includes tens of thousands of clones, about 91% detected once. The V gene's germline CDR1 is MNHNS and CDR2 SASEGT. The CDR3 has 15 residues. Trimming removed 11 bases from V and 0 bases from J, with 20 bases in between. Recipients received nonmyeloablative bone marrow transplants from related graft donors, with transient mixed chimerism. Thawed PBMCs were FACS-sorted into unstimulated CD4+CD25+CD127- regulatory T cells, CD4+CD25- non-regulatory cells, CD4 and CD8 cells.

This chain connects TRBV6-1 to TRBJ2-7; tentative D call: TRBD1 (6 bases). This TCR came from a human patient who received a combined kidney and bone marrow transplant. A share of the T cells may be of graft donor origin. The source was CD4+ T cells from blood (PBMCs), collected 24 months after the transplant. CDR3 sequence reads: CAGSTNPRGSYEQYF. CDR3 DNA sequence: TGTGCCGGGTCGACTAACCCCAGGGGCTCCTACGAGCAGTACTTC.